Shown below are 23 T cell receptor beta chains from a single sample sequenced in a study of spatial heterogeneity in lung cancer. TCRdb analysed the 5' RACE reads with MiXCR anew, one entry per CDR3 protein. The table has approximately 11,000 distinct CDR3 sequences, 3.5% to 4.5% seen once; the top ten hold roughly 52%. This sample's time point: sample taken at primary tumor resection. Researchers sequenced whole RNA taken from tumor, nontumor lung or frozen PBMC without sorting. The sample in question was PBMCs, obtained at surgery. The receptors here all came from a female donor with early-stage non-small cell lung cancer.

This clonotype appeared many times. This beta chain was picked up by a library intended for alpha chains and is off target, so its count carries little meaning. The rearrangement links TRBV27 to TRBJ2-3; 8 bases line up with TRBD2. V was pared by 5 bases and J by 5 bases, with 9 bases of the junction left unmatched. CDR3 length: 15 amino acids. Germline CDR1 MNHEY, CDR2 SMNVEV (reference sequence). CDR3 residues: CASSRPGGPVDTQYF. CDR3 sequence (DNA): TGTGCCAGCAGTCGTCCGGGAGGGCCAGTAGATACGCAGTATTTT.

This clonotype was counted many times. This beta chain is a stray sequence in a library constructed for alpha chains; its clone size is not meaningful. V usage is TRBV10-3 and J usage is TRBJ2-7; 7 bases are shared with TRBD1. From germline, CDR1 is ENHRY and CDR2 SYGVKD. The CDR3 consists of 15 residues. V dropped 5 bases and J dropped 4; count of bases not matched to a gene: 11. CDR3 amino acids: CAISNSRDSKYEQYF. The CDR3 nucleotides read TGTGCCATCAGTAACAGCCGGGACAGCAAATACGAGCAGTACTTC.

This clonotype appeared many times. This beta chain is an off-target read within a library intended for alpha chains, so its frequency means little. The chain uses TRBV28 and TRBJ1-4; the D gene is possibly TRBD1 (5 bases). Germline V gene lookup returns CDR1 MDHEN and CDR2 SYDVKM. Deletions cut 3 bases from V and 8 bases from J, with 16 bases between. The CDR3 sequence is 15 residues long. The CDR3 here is CASSFGAGRWEKLFF. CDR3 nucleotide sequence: TGTGCCAGCAGTTTTGGGGCAGGGCGATGGGAAAAACTGTTTTTT.

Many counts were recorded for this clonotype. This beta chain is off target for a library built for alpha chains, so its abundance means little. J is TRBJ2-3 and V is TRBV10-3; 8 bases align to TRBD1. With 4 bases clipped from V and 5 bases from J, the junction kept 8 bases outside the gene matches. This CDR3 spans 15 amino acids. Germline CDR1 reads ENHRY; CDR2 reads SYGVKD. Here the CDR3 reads CAISVGAGGQDTQYF. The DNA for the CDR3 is TGTGCCATCAGTGTAGGGGCAGGGGGCCAAGATACGCAGTATTTT.

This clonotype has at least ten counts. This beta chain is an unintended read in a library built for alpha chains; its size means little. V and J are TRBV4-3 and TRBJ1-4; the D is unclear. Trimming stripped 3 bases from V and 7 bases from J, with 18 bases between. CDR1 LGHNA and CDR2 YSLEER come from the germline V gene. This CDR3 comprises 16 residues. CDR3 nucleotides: TGCGCCAGCAGCCAGTCTTCGGTGTTAGGCGGTGAAAAACTGTTTTTT. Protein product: CASSQSSVLGGEKLFF.

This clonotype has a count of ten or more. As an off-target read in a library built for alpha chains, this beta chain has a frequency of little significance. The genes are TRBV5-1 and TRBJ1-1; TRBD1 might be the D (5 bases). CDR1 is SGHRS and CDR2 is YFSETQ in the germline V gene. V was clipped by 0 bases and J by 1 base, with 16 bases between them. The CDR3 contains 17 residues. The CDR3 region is CASSLARESLTNTEAFF. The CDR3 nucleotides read TGCGCCAGCAGCTTGGCCAGGGAGTCGTTAACGAACACTGAAGCTTTCTTT.

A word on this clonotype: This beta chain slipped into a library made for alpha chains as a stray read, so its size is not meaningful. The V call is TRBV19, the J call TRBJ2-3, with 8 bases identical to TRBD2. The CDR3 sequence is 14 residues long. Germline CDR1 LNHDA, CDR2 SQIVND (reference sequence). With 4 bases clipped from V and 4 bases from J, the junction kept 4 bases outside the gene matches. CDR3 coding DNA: TGTGCCAGTAGTAACGCGGGAGGCCCAGATACGCAGTATTTT. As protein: CASSNAGGPDTQYF.

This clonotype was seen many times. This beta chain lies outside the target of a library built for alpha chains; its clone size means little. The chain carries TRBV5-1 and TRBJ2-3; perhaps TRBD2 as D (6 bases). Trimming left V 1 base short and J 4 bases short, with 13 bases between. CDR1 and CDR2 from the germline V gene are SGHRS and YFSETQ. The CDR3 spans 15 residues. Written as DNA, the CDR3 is TGCGCCAGCAGCTTGCCCGGGGGTATACCAGATACGCAGTATTTT. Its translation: CASSLPGGIPDTQYF. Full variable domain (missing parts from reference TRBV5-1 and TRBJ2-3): KAGVTQTPRYLIKTRGQQVTLSCSPISGHRSVSWYQQTPGQGLQFLFEYFSETQRNKGNFPGRFSGRQFSNSRSEMNVSTLELGDSALYLCASSLPGGIPDTQYFGPGTRLTVL.

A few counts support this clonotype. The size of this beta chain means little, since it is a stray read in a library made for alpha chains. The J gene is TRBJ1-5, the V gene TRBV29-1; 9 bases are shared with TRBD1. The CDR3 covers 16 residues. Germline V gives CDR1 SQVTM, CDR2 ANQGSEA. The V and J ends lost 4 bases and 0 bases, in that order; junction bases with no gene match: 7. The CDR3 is CSVGPGTGNSNQPQHF. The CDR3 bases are TGCAGCGTTGGTCCCGGGACAGGGAATAGCAATCAGCCCCAGCATTTT.

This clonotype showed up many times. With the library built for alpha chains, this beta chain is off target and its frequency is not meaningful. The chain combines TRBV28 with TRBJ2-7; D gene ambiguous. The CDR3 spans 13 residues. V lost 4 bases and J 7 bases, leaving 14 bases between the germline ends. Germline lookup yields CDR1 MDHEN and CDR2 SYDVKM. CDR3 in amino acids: CASSSLPQVEQYF. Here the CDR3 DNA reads TGTGCCAGCAGTTCCCTGCCTCAGGTGGAGCAGTACTTC.

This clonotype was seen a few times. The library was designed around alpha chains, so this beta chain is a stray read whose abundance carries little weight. The DNA for the CDR3 is TGTGCCAGCAGCCCTACTAGCGGGGGGCCTTTAGGTACGCAGTATTTT. Translation: CASSPTSGGPLGTQYF. The chain carries TRBV6-2 or TRBV6-3 and TRBJ2-3; 12 positions match TRBD2. CDR3 length equals 16 residues. Trimming took 6 bases from V and 8 from J; bases not matched to a gene: 12. Germline loops: CDR1 MNHEY, CDR2 SVGEGT.

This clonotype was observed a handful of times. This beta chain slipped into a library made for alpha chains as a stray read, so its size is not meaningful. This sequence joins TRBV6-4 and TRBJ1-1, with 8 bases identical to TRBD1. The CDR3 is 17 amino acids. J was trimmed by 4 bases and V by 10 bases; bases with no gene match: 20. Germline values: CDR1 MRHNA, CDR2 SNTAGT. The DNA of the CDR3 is TGTGCCACCTCCACCCGCAGGGGGCGCGGGAGGCGCACTGAAGCTTTCTTT. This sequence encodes CATSTRRGRGRRTEAFF.

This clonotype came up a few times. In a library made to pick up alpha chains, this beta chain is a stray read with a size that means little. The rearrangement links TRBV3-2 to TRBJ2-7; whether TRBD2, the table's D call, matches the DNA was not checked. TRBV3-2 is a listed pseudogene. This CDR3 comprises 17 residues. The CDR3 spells CASSFRLAGGATYEQYF. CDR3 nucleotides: TGTGCCAGCAGCTTCCGACTAGCGGGGGGCGCCACCTACGAGCAGTACTTC.

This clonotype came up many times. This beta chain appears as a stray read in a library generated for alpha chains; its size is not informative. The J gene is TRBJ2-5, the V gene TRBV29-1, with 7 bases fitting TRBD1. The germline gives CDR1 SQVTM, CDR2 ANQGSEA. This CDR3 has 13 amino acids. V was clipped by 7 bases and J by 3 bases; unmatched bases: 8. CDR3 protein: CSAIPTGEETQYF. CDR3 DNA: TGCAGCGCTATACCCACAGGGGAAGAGACCCAGTACTTC.

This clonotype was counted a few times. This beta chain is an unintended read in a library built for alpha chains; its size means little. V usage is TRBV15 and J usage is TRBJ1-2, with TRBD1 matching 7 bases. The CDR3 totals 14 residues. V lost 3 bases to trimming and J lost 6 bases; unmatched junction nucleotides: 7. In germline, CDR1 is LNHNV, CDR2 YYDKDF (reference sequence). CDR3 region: CATSRGDRAHGYTF. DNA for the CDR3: TGTGCCACCAGCAGGGGTGACAGGGCGCATGGCTACACCTTC.

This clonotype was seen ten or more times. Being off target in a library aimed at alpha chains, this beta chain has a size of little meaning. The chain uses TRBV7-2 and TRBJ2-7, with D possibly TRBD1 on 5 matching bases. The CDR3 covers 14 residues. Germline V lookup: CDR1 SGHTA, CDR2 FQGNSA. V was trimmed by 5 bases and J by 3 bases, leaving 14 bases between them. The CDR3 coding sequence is TGTGCCAGCAGCCAAGTAGCAGGGATCTACGAGCAGTACTTC. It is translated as CASSQVAGIYEQYF.

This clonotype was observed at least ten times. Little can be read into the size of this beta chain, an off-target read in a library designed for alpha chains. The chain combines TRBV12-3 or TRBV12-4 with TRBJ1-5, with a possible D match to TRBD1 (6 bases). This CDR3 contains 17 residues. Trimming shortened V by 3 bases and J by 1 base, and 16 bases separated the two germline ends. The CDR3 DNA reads TGTGCCAGCAGTTTTAAAGGCAGGGGCTTGAGCAATCAGCCCCAGCATTTT. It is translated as CASSFKGRGLSNQPQHF.

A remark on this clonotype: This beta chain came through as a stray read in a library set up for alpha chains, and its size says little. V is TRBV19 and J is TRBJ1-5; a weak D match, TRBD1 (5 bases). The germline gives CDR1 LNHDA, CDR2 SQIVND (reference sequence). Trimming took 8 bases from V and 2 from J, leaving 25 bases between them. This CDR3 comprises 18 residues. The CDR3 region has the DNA TGTGCCAGTGTAGGACAACGAGCTTCTATAGTCGGCAATCAGCCCCAGCATTTT. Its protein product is CASVGQRASIVGNQPQHF.

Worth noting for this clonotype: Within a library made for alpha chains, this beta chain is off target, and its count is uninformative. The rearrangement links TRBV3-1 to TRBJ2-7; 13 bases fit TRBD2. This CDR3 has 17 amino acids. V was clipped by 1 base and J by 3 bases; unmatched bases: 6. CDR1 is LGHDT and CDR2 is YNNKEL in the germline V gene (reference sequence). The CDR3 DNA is TGTGCCAGCAGCCAAGGAGCTTGGACTAGCGGGAGCTACGAGCAGTACTTC. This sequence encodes CASSQGAWTSGSYEQYF.

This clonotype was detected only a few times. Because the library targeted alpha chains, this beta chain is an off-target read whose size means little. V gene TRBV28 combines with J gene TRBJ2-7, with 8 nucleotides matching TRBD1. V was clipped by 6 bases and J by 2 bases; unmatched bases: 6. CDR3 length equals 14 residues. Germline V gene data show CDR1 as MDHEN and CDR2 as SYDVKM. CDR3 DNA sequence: TGTGCCAGCAGGGAGACAGGGGTCACCTACGAGCAGTACTTC. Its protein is CASRETGVTYEQYF.

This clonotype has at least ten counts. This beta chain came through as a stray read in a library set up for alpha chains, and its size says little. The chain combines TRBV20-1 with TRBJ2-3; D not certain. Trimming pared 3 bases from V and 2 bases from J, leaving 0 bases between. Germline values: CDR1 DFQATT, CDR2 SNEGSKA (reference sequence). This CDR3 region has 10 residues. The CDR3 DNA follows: TGCAGTGCTAGCACAGATACGCAGTATTTT. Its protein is CSASTDTQYF.

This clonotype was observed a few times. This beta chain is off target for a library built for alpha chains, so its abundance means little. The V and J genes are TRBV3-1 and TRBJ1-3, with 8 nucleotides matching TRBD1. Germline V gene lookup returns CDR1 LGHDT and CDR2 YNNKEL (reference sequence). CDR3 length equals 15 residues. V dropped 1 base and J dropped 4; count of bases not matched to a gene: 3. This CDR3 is CASSQGRTGGNTIYF. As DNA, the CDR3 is TGTGCCAGCAGCCAAGGCCGGACAGGGGGAAACACCATATATTTT.

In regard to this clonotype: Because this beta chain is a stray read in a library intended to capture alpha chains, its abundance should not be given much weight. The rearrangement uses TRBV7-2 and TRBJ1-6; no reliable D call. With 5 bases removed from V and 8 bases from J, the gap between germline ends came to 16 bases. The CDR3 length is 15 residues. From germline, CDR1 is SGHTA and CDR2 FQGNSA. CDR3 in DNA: TGTGCCAGCAGCGCACGGTTGGGAAAGGATTCACCCCTCCACTTT. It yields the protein CASSARLGKDSPLHF.